This T cell receptor (beta chain) was sequenced in a study of T cell changes during pregnancy in multiple sclerosis (dated by TCRdb to about 2019). Concerning the study at large: The study examined how the T cell repertoire changed over the course of pregnancy in women with multiple sclerosis.

In regard to this clone: Its antigen is still unknown. Per-nucleotide qualities are absent, and no much larger clonotype sits a single base away.

The germline V gene (reference sequence) specifies LNHDA as CDR1 and SQIVND as CDR2. Reading from cysteine to phenylalanine, the CDR3 counts 14 amino acids. Here the CDR3 DNA is all that survives: 42 bases in frame from base 1. V loses 1 base at its end and J loses 7 bases; junction bases beyond the gene matches: 5. Library construction relied on the immunoSEQ multiplex PCR assay. TCRdb's version of the immuneACCESS table is confined to in-frame rearrangements and falls short of the full clone set. An unresolved V gene accounts for under half of the shortfall where checked; the remainder is of unknown origin. Within this sample are 65,000 to 90,000 clones, with about 90% of them counted one time only. Clones ranked in the top ten supply over 0.25% of the sample.

This specimen was CD4+ T cells from peripheral blood mononuclear cells, taken after pregnancy. This TCR was recovered from a female donor with multiple sclerosis, enrolled in a pregnancy study. The chain links TRBV19 with TRBJ1-1; 8 central nucleotides agree with TRBD1. CDR3 reads: CASSIAPGTGEAFF. The DNA reads TGTGCCAGTAGTATAGCCCCCGGGACAGGTGAAGCTTTCTTT.